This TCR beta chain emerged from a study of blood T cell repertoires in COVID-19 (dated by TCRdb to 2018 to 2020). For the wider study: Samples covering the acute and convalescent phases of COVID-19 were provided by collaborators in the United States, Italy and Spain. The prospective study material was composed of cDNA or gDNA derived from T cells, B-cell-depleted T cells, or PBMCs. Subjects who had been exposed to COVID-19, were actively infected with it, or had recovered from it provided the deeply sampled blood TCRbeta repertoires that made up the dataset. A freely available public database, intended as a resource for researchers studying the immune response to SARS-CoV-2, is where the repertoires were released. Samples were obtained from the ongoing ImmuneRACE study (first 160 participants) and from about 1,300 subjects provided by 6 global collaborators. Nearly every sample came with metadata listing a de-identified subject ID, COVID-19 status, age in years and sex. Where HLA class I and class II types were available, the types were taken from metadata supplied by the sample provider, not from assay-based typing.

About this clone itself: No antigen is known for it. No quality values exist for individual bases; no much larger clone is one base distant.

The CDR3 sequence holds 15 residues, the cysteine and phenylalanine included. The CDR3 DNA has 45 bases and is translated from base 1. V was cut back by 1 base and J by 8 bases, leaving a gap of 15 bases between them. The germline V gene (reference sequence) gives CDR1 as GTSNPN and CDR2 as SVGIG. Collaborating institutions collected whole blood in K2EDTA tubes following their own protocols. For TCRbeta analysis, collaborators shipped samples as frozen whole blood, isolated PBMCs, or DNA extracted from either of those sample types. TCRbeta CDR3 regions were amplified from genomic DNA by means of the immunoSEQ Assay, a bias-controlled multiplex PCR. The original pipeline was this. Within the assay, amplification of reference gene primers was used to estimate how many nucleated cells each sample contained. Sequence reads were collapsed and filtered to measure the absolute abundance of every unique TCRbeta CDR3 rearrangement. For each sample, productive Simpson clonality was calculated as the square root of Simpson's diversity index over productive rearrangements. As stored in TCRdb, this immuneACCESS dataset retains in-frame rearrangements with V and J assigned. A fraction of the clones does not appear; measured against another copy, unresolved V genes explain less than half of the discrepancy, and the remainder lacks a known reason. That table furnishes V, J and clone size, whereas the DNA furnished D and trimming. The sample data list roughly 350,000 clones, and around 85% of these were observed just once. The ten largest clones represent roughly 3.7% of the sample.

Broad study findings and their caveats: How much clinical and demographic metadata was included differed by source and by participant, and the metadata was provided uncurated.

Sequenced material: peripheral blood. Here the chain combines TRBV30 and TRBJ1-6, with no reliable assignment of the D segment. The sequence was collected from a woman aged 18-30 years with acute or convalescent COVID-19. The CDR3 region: CAWSARDSVYSPLHF. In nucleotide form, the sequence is TGTGCCTGGAGTGCCCGAGACTCCGTATATTCACCCCTCCACTTT.